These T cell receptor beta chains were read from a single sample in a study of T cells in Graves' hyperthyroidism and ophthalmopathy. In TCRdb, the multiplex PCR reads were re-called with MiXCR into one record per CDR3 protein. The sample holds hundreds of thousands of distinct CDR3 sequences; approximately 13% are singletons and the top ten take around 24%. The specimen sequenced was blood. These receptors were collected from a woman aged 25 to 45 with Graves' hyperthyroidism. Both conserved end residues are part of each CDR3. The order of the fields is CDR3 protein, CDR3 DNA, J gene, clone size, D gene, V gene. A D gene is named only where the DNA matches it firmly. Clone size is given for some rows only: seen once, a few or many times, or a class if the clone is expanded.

CSAPPSDVHQQYF	TGCAGTGCCCCACCCAGTGACGTACACCAGCAGTACTTC	TRBJ2-7	many	NA	TRBV20-1
CASSFGDRAYEQYF	TGTGCCAGCAGTTTCGGGGACAGGGCCTACGAGCAGTACTTC	TRBJ2-7	many	TRBD1	TRBV12-3/TRBV12-4
CASSFWSTHYDEQFF	TGTGCCAGCAGCTTCTGGTCGACCCATTACGATGAGCAGTTCTTC	TRBJ2-1	NA	NA	TRBV7-9
CASSLDGGSTDTQYF	TGTGCCAGCAGTTTAGACGGGGGTAGCACAGATACGCAGTATTTT	TRBJ2-3	many	NA	TRBV12-3/TRBV12-4
CASLAGRDTDTQYF	TGTGCCAGCCTGGCGGGCAGGGACACAGATACGCAGTATTTT	TRBJ2-3	NA	NA	TRBV27
CASSESAGAGLHEQYF	TGTGCCAGCAGTGAATCAGCGGGAGCCGGACTACACGAGCAGTACTTC	TRBJ2-7	many	TRBD2	TRBV6-1
CASPAWQGDTGELFF	TGTGCCAGCCCTGCTTGGCAGGGGGACACCGGGGAGCTGTTTTTT	TRBJ2-2	NA	TRBD1	TRBV7-9
CAWSVLNSPNQPQHF	TGTGCCTGGAGTGTACTAAACAGCCCTAATCAGCCCCAGCATTTT	TRBJ1-5	few	NA	TRBV30
CSAEAGARSSYEQYF	TGCAGTGCAGAGGCCGGGGCCCGTAGCTCCTACGAGCAGTACTTC	TRBJ2-7	many	NA	TRBV20-1
CASSVRGTSGYEQYF	TGTGCCAGCAGTGTAAGGGGGACTAGCGGCTACGAGCAGTACTTC	TRBJ2-7	many	TRBD2	TRBV6-1
CASSYQGLANYEQYF	TGTGCCAGCAGTTACCAAGGACTAGCGAACTACGAGCAGTACTTC	TRBJ2-7	many	TRBD2	TRBV6-2/TRBV6-3
CASSDRPGEFSPPETQYF	TGTGCCAGCAGTGACCGCCCCGGTGAATTTAGCCCTCCGGAGACCCAGTACTTC	TRBJ2-5	many	NA	TRBV2
CASSQGRYTEAFF	TGTGCCAGCAGCCAAGGACGGTACACTGAAGCTTTCTTT	TRBJ1-1	many	NA	TRBV3-1
CASSPQRGPSTDTQYF	TGTGCCAGCAGTCCTCAGCGGGGGCCCAGCACAGATACGCAGTATTTT	TRBJ2-3	NA	TRBD2	TRBV28
CASSGTGRDEQYF	TGTGCCAGCAGTGGGACAGGGCGGGACGAGCAGTACTTC	TRBJ2-7	NA	TRBD1	TRBV6-1
CASSYSIADSTTYEQYF	TGTGCCAGCAGTTACTCGATCGCCGACTCAACTACCTACGAGCAGTACTTC	TRBJ2-7	many	NA	TRBV6-2/TRBV6-3
CASNEYRNEKLFF	TGTGCCAGCAATGAATACCGTAATGAAAAACTGTTTTTT	TRBJ1-4	NA	NA	TRBV6-1
CASSTSTGFPPEAFF	TGTGCCAGCAGTACTTCAACAGGGTTCCCTCCTGAAGCTTTCTTT	TRBJ1-1	many	NA	TRBV2
CASSATRGPGELFF	TGTGCCAGCAGTGCAACCCGGGGGCCCGGGGAGCTGTTTTTT	TRBJ2-2	many	NA	TRBV27
CSARDPSGFGYEQYF	TGCAGTGCTAGAGATCCAAGTGGTTTCGGGTACGAGCAGTACTTC	TRBJ2-7	few	NA	TRBV20-1
CASSSAGADGAQHF	TGTGCCAGCAGTTCCGCGGGAGCCGACGGGGCCCAGCATTTT	TRBJ1-5	many	NA	TRBV12-3/TRBV12-4
CASSVIYTGELFF	TGTGCCAGCAGCGTAATATATACCGGGGAGCTGTTTTTT	TRBJ2-2	few	NA	TRBV9
CASSRTWGFENTIYF	TGTGCCAGCAGCAGGACTTGGGGGTTTGAAAACACCATATATTTT	TRBJ1-3	NA	NA	TRBV7-9
CASSFRLAGVNEQFF	TGTGCCAGCAGTTTCCGGCTAGCGGGAGTTAATGAGCAGTTCTTC	TRBJ2-1	many	TRBD2	TRBV12-3/TRBV12-4
CASSYSGSRTYEQYF	TGTGCCAGCAGTTACTCGGGGTCAAGAACCTACGAGCAGTACTTC	TRBJ2-7	NA	NA	TRBV6-5
CAWRFWNTGELFF	TGTGCCTGGAGATTCTGGAACACCGGGGAGCTGTTTTTT	TRBJ2-2	NA	NA	TRBV30
CSAPPLAGGWNEQFF	TGCAGTGCCCCGCCCCTAGCGGGAGGGTGGAATGAGCAGTTCTTC	TRBJ2-1	NA	TRBD2	TRBV20-1
CASSGGYSQNGYTF	TGTGCCAGCAGTGGAGGATACTCGCAGAATGGCTACACCTTC	TRBJ1-2	NA	NA	TRBV2
CSAYPGTSGVIETQYF	TGCAGTGCGTACCCCGGGACTAGCGGGGTTATAGAGACCCAGTACTTC	TRBJ2-5	few	TRBD2	TRBV20-1
CASSFSPFSGRTYEQYF	TGTGCCAGCAGTTTTTCCCCCTTTAGCGGGAGAACCTACGAGCAGTACTTC	TRBJ2-7	many	TRBD2	TRBV6-1
CASSPPSGQGYNEQFF	TGTGCCAGCTCACCACCGTCGGGACAGGGGTACAATGAGCAGTTCTTC	TRBJ2-1	few	TRBD1	TRBV18
CASERGPSGANVLTF	TGTGCCTCCGAGCGAGGGCCCTCTGGGGCCAACGTCCTGACTTTC	TRBJ2-6	NA	NA	TRBV19
CATSDGFREVQYF	TGTGCCACCAGTGATGGGTTCAGGGAGGTTCAGTACTTC	TRBJ2-4	many	NA	TRBV24-1